The rows below give T cell receptor beta chains drawn from one sample of a study of PD-1 blockade in classical Hodgkin lymphoma. Method: immunoSEQ multiplex PCR; TCRdb's copy keeps in-frame clones and lacks some. Of more than 25,000 clones in the sample, roughly three quarters are singletons; the top ten hold about 26%. Sample: peripheral blood mononuclear cells (PBMCs), taken before the second cycle of nivolumab. The origin of the receptors is a human donor with classical Hodgkin lymphoma. CDR3s include the opening cysteine and the closing phenylalanine or tryptophan. A D gene is named only where the DNA matches it firmly. The size entry is marked missing in some rows and otherwise reads once, few, many or a size class.

v_gene: TRBV5-1; len: 15; d_gene: .; j_gene: TRBJ2-2; abundance: .; CDR3nt: TGCGCCAGCAGCTACTCCTATCCGGGTAACGGGGAGCTGTTTTTT; CDR3aa: CASSYSYPGNGELFF
v_gene: TRBV7-2; len: 16; d_gene: TRBD2; j_gene: TRBJ2-7; abundance: few; CDR3nt: TGTGCCAGCAGCTTAGCCACTAGCGGGGGTACCTACGAGCAGTACTTC; CDR3aa: CASSLATSGGTYEQYF
v_gene: TRBV6-5; len: 16; d_gene: TRBD1; j_gene: TRBJ1-6; abundance: .; CDR3nt: TGTGCCAGCAGTTCAGGGGGGTCCCCCGCTCCCTCACCCCTCCACTTT; CDR3aa: CASSSGGSPAPSPLHF
v_gene: TRBV5-1; len: 17; d_gene: TRBD2; j_gene: TRBJ2-7; abundance: .; CDR3nt: TGCGCCAGCAGCTTATCTAGCGGGAGGGGCGGTCCGGGCGAGCAGTACTTC; CDR3aa: CASSLSSGRGGPGEQYF
v_gene: TRBV6-5; len: 14; d_gene: .; j_gene: TRBJ1-2; abundance: .; CDR3nt: TGTGCCAGCAGTTACTCCGGACAAGGTCTCGGCTACACCTTC; CDR3aa: CASSYSGQGLGYTF
v_gene: TRBV2; len: 13; d_gene: .; j_gene: TRBJ1-1; abundance: .; CDR3nt: TGTGCCAGCAGGGTCAGGGGAACCACTGAAGCTTTCTTT; CDR3aa: CASRVRGTTEAFF
v_gene: TRBV28; len: 17; d_gene: .; j_gene: TRBJ2-3; abundance: .; CDR3nt: TGTGCCAGCAGTACCGCCTACGGGAAGGGGGACACAGATACGCAGTATTTT; CDR3aa: CASSTAYGKGDTDTQYF
v_gene: TRBV30; len: 13; d_gene: .; j_gene: TRBJ1-1; abundance: few; CDR3nt: TGTGCCTTCTATGGGGGGAGGAACACTGAAGCTTTCTTT; CDR3aa: CAFYGGRNTEAFF
v_gene: TRBV18; len: 15; d_gene: TRBD2; j_gene: TRBJ2-7; abundance: .; CDR3nt: TGTGCCAGCTCACCGGCGGCGGGAGGGCCGGGAGAGCAGTACTTC; CDR3aa: CASSPAAGGPGEQYF
v_gene: TRBV6-1; len: 14; d_gene: .; j_gene: TRBJ2-3; abundance: .; CDR3nt: TGTGCCAGCAGTGAAGTGTCCGGGACAGATACGCAGTATTTT; CDR3aa: CASSEVSGTDTQYF
v_gene: TRBV5-6; len: 15; d_gene: TRBD1; j_gene: TRBJ2-2; abundance: .; CDR3nt: TGTGCCAGCAGTTCTACAGGGGTGAACACCGGGGAGCTGTTTTTT; CDR3aa: CASSSTGVNTGELFF
v_gene: TRBV6-1; len: 12; d_gene: .; j_gene: TRBJ2-3; abundance: .; CDR3nt: TGTGCCAGCAGAGACAGCACAGATACGCAGTATTTT; CDR3aa: CASRDSTDTQYF
v_gene: TRBV21-1; len: 11; d_gene: .; j_gene: TRBJ1-4; abundance: .; CDR3nt: TGTGCCAGCAGCACGGGACACGAACTGTTTTTT; CDR3aa: CASSTGHELFF
v_gene: TRBV7-6; len: 16; d_gene: .; j_gene: TRBJ1-2; abundance: .; CDR3nt: TGTGCCAGCAGCTGCATGGGGGGGGCCACTAACTATGGCTACACCTTC; CDR3aa: CASSCMGGATNYGYTF
v_gene: TRBV7-2; len: 12; d_gene: TRBD1; j_gene: TRBJ2-3; abundance: .; CDR3nt: TGTGCCAGCAGCCCAGGGGGAGATACGCAGTATTTT; CDR3aa: CASSPGGDTQYF
v_gene: TRBV11-2; len: 14; d_gene: .; j_gene: TRBJ2-3; abundance: once; CDR3nt: TGTGCCAGCAGCTCCAGCACAGGTACGGATACGCAGTATTTT; CDR3aa: CASSSSTGTDTQYF
v_gene: TRBV9; len: 15; d_gene: TRBD1; j_gene: TRBJ1-6; abundance: few; CDR3nt: TGTGCCAGCAGCGCCTCCGGGACAGGGAATTCACCCCTCCACTTT; CDR3aa: CASSASGTGNSPLHF
v_gene: TRBV19; len: 16; d_gene: .; j_gene: TRBJ1-1; abundance: .; CDR3nt: TGTGCCAGTAGTATTGAGGGGGAACTATTGAACACTGAAGCTTTCTTT; CDR3aa: CASSIEGELLNTEAFF
v_gene: TRBV7-2; len: 14; d_gene: TRBD1; j_gene: TRBJ2-1; abundance: .; CDR3nt: TGTGCCAGCACCGCGGACAGGTGGGGGAATGAGCAGTTCTTC; CDR3aa: CASTADRWGNEQFF
v_gene: TRBV6-6; len: 15; d_gene: TRBD1; j_gene: TRBJ1-1; abundance: .; CDR3nt: TGTGCCAGCAGTTACTCGGACAGGGGTTATGATGAAGCTTTCTTT; CDR3aa: CASSYSDRGYDEAFF
v_gene: TRBV28; len: 13; d_gene: .; j_gene: TRBJ1-2; abundance: few; CDR3nt: TGTGCCAGCAGTCCACCCGGTTCTTATGGCTACACCTTC; CDR3aa: CASSPPGSYGYTF
v_gene: TRBV19; len: 16; d_gene: .; j_gene: TRBJ2-1; abundance: .; CDR3nt: TGTGCCAGTAGGAAAGAGCCGGGACTGTCCTACAATGAGCAGTTCTTC; CDR3aa: CASRKEPGLSYNEQFF
v_gene: TRBV5-6; len: 16; d_gene: .; j_gene: TRBJ2-5; abundance: .; CDR3nt: TGTGCCAGCAGCTTGTGGGGCGGGACATTACAAGAGACCCAGTACTTC; CDR3aa: CASSLWGGTLQETQYF
v_gene: TRBV27; len: 18; d_gene: .; j_gene: TRBJ2-1; abundance: .; CDR3nt: TGTGCCAGCAGTTTATCGATCCTGGCGGTCCTCTCCTACAATGAGCAGTTCTTC; CDR3aa: CASSLSILAVLSYNEQFF
v_gene: TRBV10-3; len: 12; d_gene: .; j_gene: TRBJ1-1; abundance: .; CDR3nt: TGTGCCACCCTCGGGGGGCCTACTGAAGCTTTCTTT; CDR3aa: CATLGGPTEAFF
v_gene: TRBV19; len: 13; d_gene: .; j_gene: TRBJ1-1; abundance: .; CDR3nt: TGTGCCAGTAGTATAGGGGGGATCCCTGTAGCTTTCTTT; CDR3aa: CASSIGGIPVAFF
v_gene: TRBV7-2; len: 14; d_gene: TRBD1; j_gene: TRBJ1-1; abundance: .; CDR3nt: TGTGCCAGCAGCTTCCAGGACAGGGTAACTGAAGCTTTCTTT; CDR3aa: CASSFQDRVTEAFF
v_gene: TRBV18; len: 15; d_gene: .; j_gene: TRBJ2-2; abundance: once; CDR3nt: TGTGCCAGCTCACCTCTGGCCTCGGGCACCGGGGAGCTGTTTTTT; CDR3aa: CASSPLASGTGELFF
v_gene: TRBV6-1; len: 14; d_gene: .; j_gene: TRBJ1-5; abundance: many; CDR3nt: TGTGCCAGCAGGCCGGACACAACTATCAAGCCCCAGCATTTT; CDR3aa: CASRPDTTIKPQHF
v_gene: TRBV7-3; len: 16; d_gene: TRBD2; j_gene: TRBJ2-7; abundance: .; CDR3nt: TGTGCCAGCAGCTTAGCGGGAGGGCCGTTGGCCCCCGAGCAGTACTTC; CDR3aa: CASSLAGGPLAPEQYF
v_gene: TRBV29-1; len: 14; d_gene: .; j_gene: TRBJ1-1; abundance: few; CDR3nt: TGCAGCGTTGAGATTCTCGGCGTGAACACTGAAGCTTTCTTT; CDR3aa: CSVEILGVNTEAFF
v_gene: TRBV28; len: 16; d_gene: .; j_gene: TRBJ2-1; abundance: .; CDR3nt: TGTGCCAGCAGTTTATTAGGCCCACAGGGGGGGAATGAGCAGTTCTTC; CDR3aa: CASSLLGPQGGNEQFF
v_gene: TRBV28; len: 14; d_gene: .; j_gene: TRBJ2-2; abundance: .; CDR3nt: TGTGCCAGCAGTTTACTTGGCGGGTCCGGGGAGCTGTTTTTT; CDR3aa: CASSLLGGSGELFF
v_gene: TRBV4-2; len: 18; d_gene: TRBD1; j_gene: TRBJ1-5; abundance: .; CDR3nt: TGTGCCAGCAGCCAAAGGACAGGGGGCGCAGGGGCCAATCAGCCCCAGCATTTT; CDR3aa: CASSQRTGGAGANQPQHF
v_gene: TRBV27; len: 13; d_gene: TRBD1; j_gene: TRBJ1-2; abundance: .; CDR3nt: TGTGCCAACCCTCCAGGGGGGGACTATGGCTACACCTTC; CDR3aa: CANPPGGDYGYTF
v_gene: TRBV19; len: 16; d_gene: .; j_gene: TRBJ2-2; abundance: .; CDR3nt: TGTGCCAGTAGGGTTGGCGGGGCTCAAAACACCGGGGAGCTGTTTTTT; CDR3aa: CASRVGGAQNTGELFF
v_gene: TRBV7-9; len: 14; d_gene: .; j_gene: TRBJ1-1; abundance: few; CDR3nt: TGTGCCAGCAGCTTAGAGGGAAAAGCTAGTGAAGCTTTCTTT; CDR3aa: CASSLEGKASEAFF
v_gene: TRBV5-1; len: 13; d_gene: TRBD1; j_gene: TRBJ1-2; abundance: once; CDR3nt: TGCGCCAGCAGTCCACAGGGGACCTATGGCTACACCTTC; CDR3aa: CASSPQGTYGYTF
v_gene: TRBV4-3; len: 16; d_gene: .; j_gene: TRBJ1-2; abundance: .; CDR3nt: TGCGCCAGCAGCCAAGATCGGCGGGTATCTAACTATGGCTACACCTTC; CDR3aa: CASSQDRRVSNYGYTF
v_gene: TRBV14; len: 13; d_gene: .; j_gene: TRBJ1-4; abundance: .; CDR3nt: TGTGCCAGCAGCCGGGGGGTTAGGGAAAAACTGTTTTTT; CDR3aa: CASSRGVREKLFF
v_gene: TRBV7-2; len: 15; d_gene: .; j_gene: TRBJ2-5; abundance: once; CDR3nt: TGTGCCAGCAGCTCCCCCCCTTCGGGAGCGGAGACCCAGTACTTC; CDR3aa: CASSSPPSGAETQYF
v_gene: TRBV6-5; len: 13; d_gene: .; j_gene: TRBJ2-7; abundance: .; CDR3nt: TGTGCCAGCAGTTTTAACAGGAACTGGGAGCAGTACTTC; CDR3aa: CASSFNRNWEQYF
v_gene: TRBV9; len: 15; d_gene: .; j_gene: TRBJ2-2; abundance: .; CDR3nt: TGTGCCAGCAGCCCCTACCTTCAGGGAATCGGGGAGCTGTTTTTT; CDR3aa: CASSPYLQGIGELFF